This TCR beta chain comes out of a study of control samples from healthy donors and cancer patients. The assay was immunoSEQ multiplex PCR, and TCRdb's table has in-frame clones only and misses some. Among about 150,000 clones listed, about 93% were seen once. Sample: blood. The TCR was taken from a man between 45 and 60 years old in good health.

The chain's CDR3 is CASSRDRGRNQPQHF. As DNA, the CDR3 is TGTGCCAGTAGTAGGGACAGGGGGCGGAATCAGCCCCAGCATTTT. The V call is TRBV19, the J call TRBJ1-5; 12 bases map to TRBD1. With 4 bases clipped from V and 4 bases from J, the junction kept 2 bases outside the gene matches. The CDR3 is 15 amino acids. Germline values: CDR1 LNHDA, CDR2 SQIVND (reference sequence).